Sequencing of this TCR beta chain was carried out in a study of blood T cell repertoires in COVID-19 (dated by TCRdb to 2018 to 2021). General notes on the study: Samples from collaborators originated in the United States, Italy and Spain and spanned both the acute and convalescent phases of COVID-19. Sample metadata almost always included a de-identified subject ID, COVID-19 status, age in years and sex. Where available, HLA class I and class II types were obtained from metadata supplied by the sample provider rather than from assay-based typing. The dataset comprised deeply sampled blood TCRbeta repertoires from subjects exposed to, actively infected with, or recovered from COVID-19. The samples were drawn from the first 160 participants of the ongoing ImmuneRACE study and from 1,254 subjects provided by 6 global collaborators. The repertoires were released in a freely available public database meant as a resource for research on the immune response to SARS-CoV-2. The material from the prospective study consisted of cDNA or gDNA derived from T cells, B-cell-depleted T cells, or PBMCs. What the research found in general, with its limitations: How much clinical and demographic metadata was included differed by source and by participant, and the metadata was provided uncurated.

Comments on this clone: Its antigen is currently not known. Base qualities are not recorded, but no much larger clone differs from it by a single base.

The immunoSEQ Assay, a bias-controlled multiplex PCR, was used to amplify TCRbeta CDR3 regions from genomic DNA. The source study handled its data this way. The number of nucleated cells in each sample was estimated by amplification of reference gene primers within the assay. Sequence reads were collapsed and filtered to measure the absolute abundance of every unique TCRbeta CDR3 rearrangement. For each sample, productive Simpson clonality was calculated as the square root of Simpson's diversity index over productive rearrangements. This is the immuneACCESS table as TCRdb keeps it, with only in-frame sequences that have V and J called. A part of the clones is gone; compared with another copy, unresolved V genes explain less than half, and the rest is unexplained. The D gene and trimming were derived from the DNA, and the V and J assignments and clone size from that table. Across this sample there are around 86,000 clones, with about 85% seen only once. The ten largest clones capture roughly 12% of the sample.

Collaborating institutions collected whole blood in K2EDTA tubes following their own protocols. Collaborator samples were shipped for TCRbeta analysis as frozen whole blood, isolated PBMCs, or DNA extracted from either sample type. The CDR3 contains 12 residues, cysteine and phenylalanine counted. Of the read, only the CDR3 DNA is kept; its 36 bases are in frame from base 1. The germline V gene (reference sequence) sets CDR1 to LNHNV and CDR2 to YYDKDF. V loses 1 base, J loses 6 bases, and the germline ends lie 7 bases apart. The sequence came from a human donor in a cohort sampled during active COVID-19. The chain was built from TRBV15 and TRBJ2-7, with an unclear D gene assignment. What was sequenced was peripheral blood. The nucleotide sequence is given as TGTGCCACCAGCAGAGCCACAACCGAGCAGTACTTC. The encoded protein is CATSRATTEQYF.